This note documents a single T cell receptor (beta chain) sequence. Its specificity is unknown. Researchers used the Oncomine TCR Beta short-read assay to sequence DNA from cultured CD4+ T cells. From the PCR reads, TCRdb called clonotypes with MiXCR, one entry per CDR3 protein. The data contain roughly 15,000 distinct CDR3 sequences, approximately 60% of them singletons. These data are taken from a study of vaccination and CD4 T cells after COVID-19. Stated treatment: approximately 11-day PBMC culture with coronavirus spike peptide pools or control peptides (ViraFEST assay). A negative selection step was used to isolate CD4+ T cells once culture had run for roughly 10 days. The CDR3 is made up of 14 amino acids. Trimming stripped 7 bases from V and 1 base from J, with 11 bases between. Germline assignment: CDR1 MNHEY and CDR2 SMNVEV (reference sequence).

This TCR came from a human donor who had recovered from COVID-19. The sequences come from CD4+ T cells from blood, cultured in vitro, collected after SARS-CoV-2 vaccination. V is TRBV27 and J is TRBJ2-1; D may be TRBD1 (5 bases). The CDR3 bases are TGTGCCAGCACACATACAGGTTCCTACAATGAGCAGTTCTTC. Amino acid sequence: CASTHTGSYNEQFF.